This T cell receptor (beta chain) was obtained from a study of T cells in Graves' hyperthyroidism and ophthalmopathy. The ends were cut back, 1 base at V and 8 bases at J, with 11 bases in the middle. CDR1 and CDR2 (germline): SGHTA, FQGNSA. There are 13 residues in the CDR3. Subjects aged 18 to 65 presented with newly diagnosed hyperthyroidism of less than 2 months' duration. Each diagnosis drew on symptoms, thyroxine, TRAb, thyroid ultrasound and orbital computed tomography findings. This blood was taken when hyperthyroidism was first diagnosed, before any ophthalmopathy symptoms existed. Amplification of TCR beta CDR3 regions used RNA as the template. HTBI primers drove first-round RT-PCR of the TCR CDR3. One entry per CDR3 protein results from TCRdb running MiXCR on the multiplex PCR reads. The sample records roughly 130,000 distinct CDR3 sequences, around 20% being singletons. There are many counts of this clonotype.

This chain connects TRBV7-2 to TRBJ1-2, with D uncertain. Sample: blood. This TCR derives from a woman aged 50 to 65 with Graves' hyperthyroidism that later progressed to Graves' ophthalmopathy. The CDR3 bases are TGTGCCAGCAGCTTAGACCAGGCTCGGGGCTACACCTTC. It yields the protein CASSLDQARGYTF.